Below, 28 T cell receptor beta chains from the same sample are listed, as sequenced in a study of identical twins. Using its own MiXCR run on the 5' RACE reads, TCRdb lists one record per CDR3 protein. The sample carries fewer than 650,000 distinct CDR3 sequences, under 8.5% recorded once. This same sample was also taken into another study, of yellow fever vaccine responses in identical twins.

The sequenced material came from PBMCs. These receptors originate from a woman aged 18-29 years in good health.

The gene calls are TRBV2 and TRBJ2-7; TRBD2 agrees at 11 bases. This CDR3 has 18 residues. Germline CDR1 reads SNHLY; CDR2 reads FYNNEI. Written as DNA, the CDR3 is TGTACCTGCAGTGCGGGACTAGCGGTCCAGGGGCCCTCCTACGAGCAGTACTTC. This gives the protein CTCSAGLAVQGPSYEQYF.

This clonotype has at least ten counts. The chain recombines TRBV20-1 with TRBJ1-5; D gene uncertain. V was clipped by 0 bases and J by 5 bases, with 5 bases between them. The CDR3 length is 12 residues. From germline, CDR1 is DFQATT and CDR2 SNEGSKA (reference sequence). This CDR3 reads CSAREADQPQHF. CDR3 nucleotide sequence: TGCAGTGCTAGAGAGGCGGATCAGCCCCAGCATTTT.

The CDR3 DNA sequence: TGTGCCAGTAGTATTGCCGGCGGGGGAGGAACCATCTACAATGAGCAGTTCTTC. It encodes CASSIAGGGGTIYNEQFF. The chain has TRBV19 and TRBJ2-1; 7 nucleotides align to TRBD2. The V gene's germline CDR1 is LNHDA and CDR2 SQIVND (reference sequence). V lost 3 bases to trimming and J lost 3 bases; unmatched junction nucleotides: 14. The CDR3 loop spans 18 amino acids.

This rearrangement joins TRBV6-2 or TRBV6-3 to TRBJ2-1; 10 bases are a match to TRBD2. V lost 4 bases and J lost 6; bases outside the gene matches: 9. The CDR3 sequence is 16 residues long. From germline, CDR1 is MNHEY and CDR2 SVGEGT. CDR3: CASSFNSGRTGNEQFF. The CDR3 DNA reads TGTGCCAGCAGTTTCAATAGCGGGAGGACCGGCAATGAGCAGTTCTTC.

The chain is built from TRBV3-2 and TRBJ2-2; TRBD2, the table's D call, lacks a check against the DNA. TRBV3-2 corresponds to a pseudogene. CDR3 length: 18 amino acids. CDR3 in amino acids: CASTSLLAGGRNTGELFF. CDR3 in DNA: TGTGCCAGCACCTCCTTACTAGCGGGAGGTCGCAACACCGGGGAGCTGTTTTTT.

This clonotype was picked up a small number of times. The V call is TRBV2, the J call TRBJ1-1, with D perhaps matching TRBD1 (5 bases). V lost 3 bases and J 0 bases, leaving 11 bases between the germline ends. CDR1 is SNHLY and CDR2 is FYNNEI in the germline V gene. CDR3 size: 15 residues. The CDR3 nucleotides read TGTGCCAGCAGTGATAGACAGCGTATGAACACTGAAGCTTTCTTT. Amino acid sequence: CASSDRQRMNTEAFF. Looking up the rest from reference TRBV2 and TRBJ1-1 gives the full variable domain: EPEVTQTPSHQVTQMGQEVILRCVPISNHLYFYWYRQILGQKVEFLVSFYNNEISEKSEIFDDQFSVERPDGSNFTLKIRSTKLEDSAMYFCASSDRQRMNTEAFFGQGTRLTVV.

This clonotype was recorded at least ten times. DNA of the CDR3: TGTGCCAGCAGTGAACGGCAAGGCTACACTGAAGCTTTCTTT. Translation gives CASSERQGYTEAFF. V and J are TRBV6-1 and TRBJ1-1; D is uncertain. Germline lookup yields CDR1 MNHNS and CDR2 SASEGT. The CDR3 spans 14 residues. With 2 bases removed from V and 3 bases from J, the gap between germline ends came to 10 bases.

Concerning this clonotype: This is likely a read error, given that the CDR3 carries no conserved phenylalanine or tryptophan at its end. The CDR3 region has the DNA TGCGCCAGCAGCTACCCTGGCGGCACCGGGGAGCTGTTTCTT. Translation: CASSYPGGTGELFL. This sequence joins TRBV5-1 and TRBJ2-2; D unclear. Germline loops: CDR1 SGHRS, CDR2 YFSETQ. CDR3 length equals 14 residues. Between the trimmed V and J ends, which lost 3 bases and 4 bases, there was a span of 10 bases.

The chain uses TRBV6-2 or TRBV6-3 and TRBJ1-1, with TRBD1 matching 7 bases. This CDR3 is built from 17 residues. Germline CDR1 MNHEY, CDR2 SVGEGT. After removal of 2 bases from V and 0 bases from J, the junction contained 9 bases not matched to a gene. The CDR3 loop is CASSYPTGVPLNTEAFF. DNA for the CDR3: TGTGCCAGCAGTTACCCTACAGGGGTTCCCTTGAACACTGAAGCTTTCTTT.

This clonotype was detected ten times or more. CDR3 residues: CASTGEMNTEAFF. The DNA for the CDR3 is TGTGCCAGCACCGGGGAGATGAACACTGAAGCTTTCTTT. V gene TRBV12-3 or TRBV12-4 combines with J gene TRBJ1-1, with D unclear. V lost 7 bases and J 0 bases, leaving 9 bases between the germline ends. This CDR3 is 13 amino acids long.

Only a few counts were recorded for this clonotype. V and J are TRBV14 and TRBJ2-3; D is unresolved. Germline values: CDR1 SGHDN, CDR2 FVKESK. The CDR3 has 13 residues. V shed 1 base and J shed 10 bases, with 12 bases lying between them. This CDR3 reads CASSQGASTPQYF. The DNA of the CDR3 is TGTGCCAGCAGCCAAGGGGCGTCGACACCGCAGTATTTT.

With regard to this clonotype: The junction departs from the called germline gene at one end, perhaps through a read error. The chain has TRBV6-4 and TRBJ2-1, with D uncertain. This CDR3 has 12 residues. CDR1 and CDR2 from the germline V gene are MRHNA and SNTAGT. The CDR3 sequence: CASSDSGNEQLF. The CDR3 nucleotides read TGTGCCAGCAGTGACTCTGGGAATGAGCAGCTCTTC.

This CDR3 reads CASSSRLPGTDTQYF. The CDR3 DNA sequence: TGTGCCAGCAGTTCTAGGCTCCCCGGCACAGATACGCAGTATTTT. The chain carries TRBV6-5 and TRBJ2-3; D is unclear. CDR3 length: 15 residues. Deletions cut 4 bases from V and 1 base from J, with 12 bases between. Per germline, CDR1 MNHEY and CDR2 SVGAGI.

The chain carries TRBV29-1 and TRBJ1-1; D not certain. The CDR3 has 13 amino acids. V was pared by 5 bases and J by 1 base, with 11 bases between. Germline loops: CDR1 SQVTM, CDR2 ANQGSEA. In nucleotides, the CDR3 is TGCAGCGTTCAAAAGTCCGGGAACACTGAAGCTTTCTTT. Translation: CSVQKSGNTEAFF.

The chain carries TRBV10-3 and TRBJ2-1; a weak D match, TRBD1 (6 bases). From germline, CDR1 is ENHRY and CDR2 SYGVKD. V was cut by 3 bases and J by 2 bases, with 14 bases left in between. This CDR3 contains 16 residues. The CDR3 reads CAISDPDRPPYNEQFF. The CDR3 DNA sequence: TGTGCCATCAGTGACCCAGACAGGCCCCCCTACAATGAGCAGTTCTTC.

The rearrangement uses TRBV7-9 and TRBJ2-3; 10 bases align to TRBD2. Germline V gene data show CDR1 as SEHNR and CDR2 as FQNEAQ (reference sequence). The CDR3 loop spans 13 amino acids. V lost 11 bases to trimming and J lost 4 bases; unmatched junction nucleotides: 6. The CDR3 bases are TGTGCCTCACTAGCGGGGTTTTCAGATACGCAGTATTTT. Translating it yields CASLAGFSDTQYF.

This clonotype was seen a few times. The CDR3 loop reads CASSFGVQGFLDTQYF. In DNA, the CDR3 is TGTGCCAGCAGCTTTGGTGTCCAGGGATTTTTAGATACGCAGTATTTT. V is TRBV7-3 and J is TRBJ2-3; tentatively, D is TRBD1 (5 bases). The CDR3 has 16 amino acids. Trimming cost V 3 bases and J 5 bases, with 18 bases left between them. Germline V gene lookup returns CDR1 SGHTA and CDR2 FQGTGA.

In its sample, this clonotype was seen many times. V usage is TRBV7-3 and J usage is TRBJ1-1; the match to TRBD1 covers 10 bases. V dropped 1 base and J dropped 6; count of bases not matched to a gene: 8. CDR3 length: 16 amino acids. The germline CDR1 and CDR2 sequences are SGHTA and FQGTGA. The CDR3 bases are TGTGCCAGCAGCTTAATCCCTGACAGGGGGCTCGCTGAAGCTTTCTTT. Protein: CASSLIPDRGLAEAFF.

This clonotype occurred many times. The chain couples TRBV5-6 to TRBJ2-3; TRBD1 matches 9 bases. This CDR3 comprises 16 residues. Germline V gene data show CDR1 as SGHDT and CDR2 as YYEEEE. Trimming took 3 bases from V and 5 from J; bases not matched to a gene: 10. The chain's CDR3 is CASSWDRDSAGDTQYF. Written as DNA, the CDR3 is TGTGCCAGCAGCTGGGACAGGGACTCAGCGGGAGATACGCAGTATTTT. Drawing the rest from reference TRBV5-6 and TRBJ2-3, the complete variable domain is DAGVTQSPTHLIKTRGQQVTLRCSPKSGHDTVSWYQQALGQGPQFIFQYYEEEERQRGNFPDRFSGHQFPNYSSELNVNALLLGDSALYLCASSWDRDSAGDTQYFGPGTRLTVL.

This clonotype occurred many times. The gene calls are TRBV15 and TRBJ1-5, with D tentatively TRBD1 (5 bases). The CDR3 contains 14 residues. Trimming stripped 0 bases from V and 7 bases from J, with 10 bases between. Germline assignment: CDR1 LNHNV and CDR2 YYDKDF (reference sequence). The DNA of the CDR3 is TGTGCCACCAGCAGAGACAGGGTCACACAGCCCCAGCATTTT. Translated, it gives CATSRDRVTQPQHF. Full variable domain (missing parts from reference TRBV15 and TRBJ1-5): DAMVIQNPRYQVTQFGKPVTLSCSQTLNHNVMYWYQQKSSQAPKLLFHYYDKDFNNEADTPDNFQSRRPNTSFCFLDIRSPGLGDTAMYLCATSRDRVTQPQHFGDGTRLSIL.

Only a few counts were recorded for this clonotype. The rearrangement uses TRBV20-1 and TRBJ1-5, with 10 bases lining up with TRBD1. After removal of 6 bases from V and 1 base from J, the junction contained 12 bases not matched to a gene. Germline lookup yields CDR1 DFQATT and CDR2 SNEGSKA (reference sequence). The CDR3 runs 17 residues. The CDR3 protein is CSATQTGGLGSNQPQHF. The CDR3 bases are TGCAGTGCCACTCAGACAGGGGGCTTAGGCAGCAATCAGCCCCAGCATTTT.

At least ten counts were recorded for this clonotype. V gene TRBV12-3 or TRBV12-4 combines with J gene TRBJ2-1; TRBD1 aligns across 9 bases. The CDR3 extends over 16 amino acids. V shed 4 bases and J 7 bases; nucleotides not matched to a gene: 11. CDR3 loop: CASSSETGGMKNEQFF. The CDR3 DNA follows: TGTGCCAGCAGTTCTGAGACAGGGGGTATGAAAAATGAGCAGTTCTTC.

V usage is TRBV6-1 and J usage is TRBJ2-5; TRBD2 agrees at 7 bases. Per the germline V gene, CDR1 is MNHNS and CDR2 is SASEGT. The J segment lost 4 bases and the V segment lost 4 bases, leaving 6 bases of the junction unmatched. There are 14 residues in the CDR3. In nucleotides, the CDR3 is TGTGCCAGCAGTGGGACTAGAACGGTAGAGACCCAGTACTTC. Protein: CASSGTRTVETQYF.

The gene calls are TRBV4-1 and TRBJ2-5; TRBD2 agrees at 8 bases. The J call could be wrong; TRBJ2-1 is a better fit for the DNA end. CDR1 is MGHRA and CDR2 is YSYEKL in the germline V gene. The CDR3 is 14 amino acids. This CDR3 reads CASSPAGGEETQFF. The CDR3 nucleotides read TGCGCCAGCAGCCCCGCGGGAGGTGAAGAGACCCAGTTCTTC.

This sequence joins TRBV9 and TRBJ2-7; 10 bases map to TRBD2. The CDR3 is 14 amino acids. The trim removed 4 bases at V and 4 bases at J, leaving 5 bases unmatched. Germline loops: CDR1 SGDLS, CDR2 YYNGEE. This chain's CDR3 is CASSSTGLAYEQYF. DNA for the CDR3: TGTGCCAGCAGCTCAACGGGACTAGCGTACGAGCAGTACTTC.

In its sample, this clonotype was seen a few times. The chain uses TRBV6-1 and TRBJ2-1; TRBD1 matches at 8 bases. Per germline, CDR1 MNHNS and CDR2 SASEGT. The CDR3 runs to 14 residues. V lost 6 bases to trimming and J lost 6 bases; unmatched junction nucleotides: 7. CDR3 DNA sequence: TGTGCCAGCAGCTCGGGACAGGTGATCAATGAGCAGTTCTTC. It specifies CASSSGQVINEQFF.

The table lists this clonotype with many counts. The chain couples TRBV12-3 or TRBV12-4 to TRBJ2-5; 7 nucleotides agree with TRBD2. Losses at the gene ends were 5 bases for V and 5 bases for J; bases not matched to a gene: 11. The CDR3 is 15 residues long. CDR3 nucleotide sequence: TGTGCCAGCAGTGTGACTAGCCCCCTCCACGAGACCCAGTACTTC. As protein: CASSVTSPLHETQYF.

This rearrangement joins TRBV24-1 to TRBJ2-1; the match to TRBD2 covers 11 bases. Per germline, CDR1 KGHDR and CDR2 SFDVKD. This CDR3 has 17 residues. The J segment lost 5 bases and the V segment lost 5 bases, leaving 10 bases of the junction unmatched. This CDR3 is CATSGGLLAGGDNEQFF. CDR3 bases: TGTGCCACCAGTGGTGGGCTTCTAGCGGGAGGTGACAATGAGCAGTTCTTC.